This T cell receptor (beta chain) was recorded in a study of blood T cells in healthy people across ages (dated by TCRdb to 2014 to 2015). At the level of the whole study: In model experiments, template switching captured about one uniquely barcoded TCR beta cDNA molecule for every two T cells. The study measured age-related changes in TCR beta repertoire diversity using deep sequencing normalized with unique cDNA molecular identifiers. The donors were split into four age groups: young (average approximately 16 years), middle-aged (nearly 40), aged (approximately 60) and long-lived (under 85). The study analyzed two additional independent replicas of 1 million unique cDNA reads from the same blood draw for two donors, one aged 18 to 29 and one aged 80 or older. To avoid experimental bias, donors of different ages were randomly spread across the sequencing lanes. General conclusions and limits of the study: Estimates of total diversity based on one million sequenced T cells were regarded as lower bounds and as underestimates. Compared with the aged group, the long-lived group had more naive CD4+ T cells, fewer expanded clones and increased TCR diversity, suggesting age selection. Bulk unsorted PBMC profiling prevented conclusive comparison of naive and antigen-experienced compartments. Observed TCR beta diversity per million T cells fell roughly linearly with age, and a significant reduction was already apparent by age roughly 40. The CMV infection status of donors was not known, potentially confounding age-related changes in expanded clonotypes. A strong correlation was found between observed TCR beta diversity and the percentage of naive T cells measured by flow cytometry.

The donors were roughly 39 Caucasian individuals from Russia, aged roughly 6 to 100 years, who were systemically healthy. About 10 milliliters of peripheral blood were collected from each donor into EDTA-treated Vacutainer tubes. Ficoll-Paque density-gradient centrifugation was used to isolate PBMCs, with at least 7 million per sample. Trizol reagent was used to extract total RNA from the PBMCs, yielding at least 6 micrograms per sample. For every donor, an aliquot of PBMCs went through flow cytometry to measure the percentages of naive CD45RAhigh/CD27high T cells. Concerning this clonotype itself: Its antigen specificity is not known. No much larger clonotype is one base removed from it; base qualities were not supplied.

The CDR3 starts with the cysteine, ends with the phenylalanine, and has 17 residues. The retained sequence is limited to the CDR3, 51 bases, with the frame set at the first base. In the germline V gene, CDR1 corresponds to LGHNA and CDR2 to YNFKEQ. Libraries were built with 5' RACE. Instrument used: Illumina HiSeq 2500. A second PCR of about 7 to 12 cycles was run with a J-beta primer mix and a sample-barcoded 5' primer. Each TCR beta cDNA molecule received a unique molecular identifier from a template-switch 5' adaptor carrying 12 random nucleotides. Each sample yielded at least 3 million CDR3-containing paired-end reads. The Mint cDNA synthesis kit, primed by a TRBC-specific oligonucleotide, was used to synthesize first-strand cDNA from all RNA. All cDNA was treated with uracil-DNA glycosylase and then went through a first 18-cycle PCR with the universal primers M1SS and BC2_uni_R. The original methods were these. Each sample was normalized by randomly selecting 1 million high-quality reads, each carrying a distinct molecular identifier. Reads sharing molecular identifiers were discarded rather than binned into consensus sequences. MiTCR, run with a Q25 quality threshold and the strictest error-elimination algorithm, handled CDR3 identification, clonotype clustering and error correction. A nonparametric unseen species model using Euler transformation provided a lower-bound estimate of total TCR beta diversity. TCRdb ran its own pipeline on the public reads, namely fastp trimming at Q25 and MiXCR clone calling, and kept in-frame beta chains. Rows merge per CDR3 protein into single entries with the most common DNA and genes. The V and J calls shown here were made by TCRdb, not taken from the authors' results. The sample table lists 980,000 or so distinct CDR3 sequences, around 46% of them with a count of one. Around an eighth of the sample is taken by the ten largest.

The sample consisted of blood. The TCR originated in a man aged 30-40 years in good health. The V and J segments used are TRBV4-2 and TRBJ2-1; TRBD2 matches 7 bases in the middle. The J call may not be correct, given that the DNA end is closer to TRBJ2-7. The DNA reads TGTGCCAGCAGCCAGGCCGCCGGGACTACCTCCTACAATGAGCAGTACTTC. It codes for CASSQAAGTTSYNEQYF.